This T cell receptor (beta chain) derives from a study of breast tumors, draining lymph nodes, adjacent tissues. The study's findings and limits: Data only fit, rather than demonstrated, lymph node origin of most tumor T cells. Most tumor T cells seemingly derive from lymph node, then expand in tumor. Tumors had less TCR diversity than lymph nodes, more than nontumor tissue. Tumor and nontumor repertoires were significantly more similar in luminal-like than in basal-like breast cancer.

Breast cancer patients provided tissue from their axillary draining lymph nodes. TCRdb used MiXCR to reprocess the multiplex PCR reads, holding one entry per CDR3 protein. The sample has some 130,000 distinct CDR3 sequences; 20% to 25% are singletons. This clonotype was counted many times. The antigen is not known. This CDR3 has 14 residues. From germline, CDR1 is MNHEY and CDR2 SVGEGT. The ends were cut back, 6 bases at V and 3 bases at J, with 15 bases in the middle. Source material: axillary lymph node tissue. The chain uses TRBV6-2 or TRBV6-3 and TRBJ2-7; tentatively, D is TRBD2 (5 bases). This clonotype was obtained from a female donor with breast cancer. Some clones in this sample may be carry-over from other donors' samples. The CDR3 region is CASRPRSGLYEQYF. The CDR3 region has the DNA TGTGCCAGCAGGCCTCGAAGCGGACTCTACGAGCAGTACTTC.